This T cell receptor (gamma chain) was obtained from a study of Vδ1+ human thymocytes. Overall study results and limits: Donors shared many TRG clonotypes but few TRD clonotypes. Thymic TRG and TRD repertoires appeared highly polyclonal, with Gaussian CDR3 length distributions.

Remarks on this clone: Its antigen is not known.

The template was reverse-transcribed extracted RNA. CDR3 amplicons came from multiplex PCR with pooled V-gene forward and constant-region reverse primers. TCRdb redid the clone calls on the multiplex PCR reads with CATT. The sample yields thousands of gamma-chain clones, 42% seen once. CDR3 length equals 11 residues. V trimming: 4 bases; J trimming: 8 bases; junction bases outside the gene matches: 5. The V gene's germline CDR1 is EGSTGY and CDR2 YDSYTSSV. The rearrangement uses TRGV4 and TRGJ1 or TRGJ2. The origin of this receptor is a boy younger than two who had congenital heart surgery. Input material: Vdelta1+ gamma-delta thymocytes from the thymus. Subset meaning: FACS-sorted CD3+ TCRalphabeta- TCRVdelta1+ TCRVdelta2- thymocytes. CDR3 in DNA: TGTGCCACCTGGGAAATCGATAAGAAACTCTTT. Protein product: CATWEIDKKLF.